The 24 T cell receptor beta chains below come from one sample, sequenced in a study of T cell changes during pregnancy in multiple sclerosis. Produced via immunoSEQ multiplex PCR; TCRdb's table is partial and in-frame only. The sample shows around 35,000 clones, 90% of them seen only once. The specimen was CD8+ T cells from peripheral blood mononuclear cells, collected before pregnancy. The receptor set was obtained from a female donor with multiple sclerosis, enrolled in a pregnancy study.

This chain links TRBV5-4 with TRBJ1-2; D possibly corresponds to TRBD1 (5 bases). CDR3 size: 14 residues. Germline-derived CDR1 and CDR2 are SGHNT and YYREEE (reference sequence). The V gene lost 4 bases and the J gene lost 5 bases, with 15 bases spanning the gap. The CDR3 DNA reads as TGTGCCAGCAGCCCGGACACGGACGAGTATGGCTACACCTTC. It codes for CASSPDTDEYGYTF.

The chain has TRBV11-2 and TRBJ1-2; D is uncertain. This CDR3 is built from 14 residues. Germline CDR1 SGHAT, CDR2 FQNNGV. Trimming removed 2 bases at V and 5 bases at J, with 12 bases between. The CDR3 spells CASSLTGGRYGYTF. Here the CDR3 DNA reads TGTGCCAGCAGCTTAACGGGAGGTCGGTATGGCTACACCTTC.

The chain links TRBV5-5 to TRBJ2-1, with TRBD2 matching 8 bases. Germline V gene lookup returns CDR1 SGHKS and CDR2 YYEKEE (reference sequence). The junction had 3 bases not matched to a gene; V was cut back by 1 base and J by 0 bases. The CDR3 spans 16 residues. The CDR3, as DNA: TGTGCCAGCAGCTTGTTAGCGGGGAGCTCCTACAATGAGCAGTTCTTC. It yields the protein CASSLLAGSSYNEQFF.

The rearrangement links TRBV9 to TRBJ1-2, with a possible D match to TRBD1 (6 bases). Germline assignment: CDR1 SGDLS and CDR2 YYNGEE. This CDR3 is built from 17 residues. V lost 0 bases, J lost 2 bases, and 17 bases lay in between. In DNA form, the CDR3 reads TGTGCCAGCAGCGTAGCACACTGGGGGGGCTTGAACTATGGCTACACCTTC. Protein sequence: CASSVAHWGGLNYGYTF.

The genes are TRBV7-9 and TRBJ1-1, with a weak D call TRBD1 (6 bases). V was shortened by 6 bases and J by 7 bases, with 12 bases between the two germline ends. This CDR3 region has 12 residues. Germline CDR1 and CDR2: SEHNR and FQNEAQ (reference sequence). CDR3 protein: CASRRDTVEAFF. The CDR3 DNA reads TGTGCCAGCAGACGGGACACCGTTGAAGCTTTCTTT. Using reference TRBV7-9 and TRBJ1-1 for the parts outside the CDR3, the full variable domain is DTGVSQNPRHKITKRGQNVTFRCDPISEHNRLYWYRQTLGQGPEFLTYFQNEAQLEKSRLLSDRFSAERPKGSFSTLEIQRTEQGDSAMYLCASRRDTVEAFFGQGTRLTVV.

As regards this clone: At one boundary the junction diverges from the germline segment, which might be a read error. CDR3 coding DNA: TGTGCCAGCGGGTTGGGACAGGGGGCGAAGTTATTC. It codes for CASGLGQGAKLF. The chain combines TRBV6-5 with TRBJ1-2, with 12 bases lining up with TRBD1. Germline V gene lookup returns CDR1 MNHEY and CDR2 SVGAGI. The CDR3 contains 12 residues.

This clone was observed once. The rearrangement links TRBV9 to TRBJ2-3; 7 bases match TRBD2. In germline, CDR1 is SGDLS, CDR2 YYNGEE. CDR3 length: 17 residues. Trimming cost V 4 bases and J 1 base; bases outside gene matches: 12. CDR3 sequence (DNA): TGTGCCAGCAGCCAAAGCGGGAACTTTGATGGCACAGATACGCAGTATTTT. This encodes CASSQSGNFDGTDTQYF.

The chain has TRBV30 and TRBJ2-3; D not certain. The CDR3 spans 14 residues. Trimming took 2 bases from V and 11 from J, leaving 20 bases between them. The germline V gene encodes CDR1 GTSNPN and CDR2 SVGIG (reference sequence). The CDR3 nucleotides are TGTGCCTGGAGTATCCAGGTCCCGGCGATTGAGCAGTATTTT. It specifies CAWSIQVPAIEQYF.

The CDR3 spells CASSFDRAWGGYTF. CDR3 DNA: TGTGCCAGCAGTTTCGACAGGGCTTGGGGGGGCTACACCTTC. V usage is TRBV2 and J usage is TRBJ1-2; 7 positions match TRBD1. The CDR3 covers 14 residues. CDR1 and CDR2 (germline): SNHLY, FYNNEI. Trimming took 5 bases from V and 8 from J; bases not matched to a gene: 11. The complete variable domain, with remaining parts taken from reference TRBV2 and TRBJ1-2, reads EPEVTQTPSHQVTQMGQEVILRCVPISNHLYFYWYRQILGQKVEFLVSFYNNEISEKSEIFDDQFSVERPDGSNFTLKIRSTKLEDSAMYFCASSFDRAWGGYTFGSGTRLTVV.

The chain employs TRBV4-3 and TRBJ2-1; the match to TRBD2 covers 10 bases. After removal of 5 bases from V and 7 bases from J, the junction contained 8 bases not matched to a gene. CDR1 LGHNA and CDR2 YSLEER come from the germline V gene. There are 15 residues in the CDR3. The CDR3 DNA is TGCGCCAGCAGCTTGAGCGGGGGGGCAGGGAATGAGCAGTTCTTC. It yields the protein CASSLSGGAGNEQFF.

The CDR3: CASSLVASGGQETQYF. CDR3 in DNA: TGTGCCAGCAGCTTAGTGGCTAGCGGGGGACAAGAGACCCAGTACTTC. The chain joins TRBV7-2 to TRBJ2-5; 10 positions agree with TRBD2. J was trimmed by 2 bases and V by 1 base; bases with no gene match: 4. This CDR3 region has 16 residues. From germline, CDR1 is SGHTA and CDR2 FQGNSA.

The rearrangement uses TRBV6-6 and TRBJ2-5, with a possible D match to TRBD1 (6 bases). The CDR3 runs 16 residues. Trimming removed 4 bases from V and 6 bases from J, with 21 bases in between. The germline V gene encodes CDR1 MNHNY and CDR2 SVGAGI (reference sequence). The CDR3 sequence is CASSSYGTYDGKTQYF. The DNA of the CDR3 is TGTGCCAGCAGTTCCTACGGGACATACGACGGGAAGACCCAGTACTTC.

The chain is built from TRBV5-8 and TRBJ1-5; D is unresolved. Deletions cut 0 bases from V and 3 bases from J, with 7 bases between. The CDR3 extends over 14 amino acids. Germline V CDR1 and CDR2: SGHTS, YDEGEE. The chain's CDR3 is CASSLDSTNQPQHF. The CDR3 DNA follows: TGTGCCAGCAGCTTGGACAGTACCAATCAGCCCCAGCATTTT.

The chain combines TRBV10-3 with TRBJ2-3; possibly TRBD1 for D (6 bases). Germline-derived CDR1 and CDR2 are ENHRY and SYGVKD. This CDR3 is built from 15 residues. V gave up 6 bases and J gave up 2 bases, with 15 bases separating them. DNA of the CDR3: TGTGCCATCAGCCTCGGAAACAGGGACACAGATACGCAGTATTTT. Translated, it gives CAISLGNRDTDTQYF.

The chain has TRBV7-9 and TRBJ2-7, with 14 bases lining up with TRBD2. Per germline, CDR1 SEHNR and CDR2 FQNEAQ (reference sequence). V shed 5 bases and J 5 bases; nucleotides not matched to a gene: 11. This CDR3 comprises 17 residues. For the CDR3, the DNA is TGTGCCAGCAGCCCGCCGGGACTAGCGGGAGATGAGGACGAGCAGTACTTC. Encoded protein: CASSPPGLAGDEDEQYF.

In DNA, the CDR3 is TGTGCCAGCAGTGTGGACAGGGGCTCTGGGGCCAACGTCCTGACTTTC. It specifies CASSVDRGSGANVLTF. This sequence joins TRBV6-4 and TRBJ2-6; 9 nucleotides agree with TRBD1. Germline CDR1 is MRHNA and CDR2 is SNTAGT. V trimming: 4 bases; J trimming: 0 bases; junction bases outside the gene matches: 1. This CDR3 has 16 residues.

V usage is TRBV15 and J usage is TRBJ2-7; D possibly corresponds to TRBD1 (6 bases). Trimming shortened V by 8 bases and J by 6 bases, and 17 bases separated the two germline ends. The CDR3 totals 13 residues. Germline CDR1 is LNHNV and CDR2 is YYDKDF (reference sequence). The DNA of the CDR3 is TGTGCCACCGCTTTGGACAGTCATCCCGAGCAGTACTTC. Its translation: CATALDSHPEQYF. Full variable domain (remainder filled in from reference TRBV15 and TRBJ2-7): DAMVIQNPRYQVTQFGKPVTLSCSQTLNHNVMYWYQQKSSQAPKLLFHYYDKDFNNEADTPDNFQSRRPNTSFCFLDIRSPGLGDTAMYLCATALDSHPEQYFGPGTRLTVT.

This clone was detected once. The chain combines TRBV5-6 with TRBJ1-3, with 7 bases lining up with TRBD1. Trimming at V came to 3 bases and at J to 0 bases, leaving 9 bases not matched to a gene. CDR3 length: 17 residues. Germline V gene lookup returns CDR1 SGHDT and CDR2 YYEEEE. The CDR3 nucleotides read TGTGCCAGCAGCTCCAACCCGGGACAGCTCTCTGGAAACACCATATATTTT. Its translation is CASSSNPGQLSGNTIYF.

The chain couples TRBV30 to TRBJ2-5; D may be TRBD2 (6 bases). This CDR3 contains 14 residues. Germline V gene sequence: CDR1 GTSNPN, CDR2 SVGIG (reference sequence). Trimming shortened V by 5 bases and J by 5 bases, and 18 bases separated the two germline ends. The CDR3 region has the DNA TGTGCCTGGGAGACCGGAGGGCAGGAGGAGACCCAGTACTTC. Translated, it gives CAWETGGQEETQYF.

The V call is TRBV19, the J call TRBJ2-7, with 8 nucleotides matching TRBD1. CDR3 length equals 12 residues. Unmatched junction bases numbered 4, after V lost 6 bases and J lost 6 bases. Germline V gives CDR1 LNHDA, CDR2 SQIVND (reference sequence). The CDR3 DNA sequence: TGTGCCAGTAGCATAACAGGGGGCGAGCAGTACTTC. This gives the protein CASSITGGEQYF.

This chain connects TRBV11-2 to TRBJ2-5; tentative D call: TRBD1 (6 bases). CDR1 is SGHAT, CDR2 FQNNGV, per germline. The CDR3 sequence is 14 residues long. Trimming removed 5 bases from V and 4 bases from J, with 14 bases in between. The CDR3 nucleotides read TGTGCCAGCAGCGAACCTCCAGGGGCAGAGACCCAGTACTTC. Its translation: CASSEPPGAETQYF.

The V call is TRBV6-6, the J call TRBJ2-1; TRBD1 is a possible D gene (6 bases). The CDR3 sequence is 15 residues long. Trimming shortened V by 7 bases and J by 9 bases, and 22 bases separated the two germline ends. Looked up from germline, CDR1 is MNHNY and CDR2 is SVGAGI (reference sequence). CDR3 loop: CASISWDQGLPEQFF. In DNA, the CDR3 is TGTGCCAGCATTTCATGGGACCAGGGGTTGCCTGAGCAGTTCTTC.

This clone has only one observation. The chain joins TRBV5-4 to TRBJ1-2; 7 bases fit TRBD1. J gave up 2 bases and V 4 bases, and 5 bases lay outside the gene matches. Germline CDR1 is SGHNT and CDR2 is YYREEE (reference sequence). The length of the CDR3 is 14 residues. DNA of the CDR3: TGTGCCAGCAGCACTAGAGGGGGCAACTATGGCTACACCTTC. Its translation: CASSTRGGNYGYTF.

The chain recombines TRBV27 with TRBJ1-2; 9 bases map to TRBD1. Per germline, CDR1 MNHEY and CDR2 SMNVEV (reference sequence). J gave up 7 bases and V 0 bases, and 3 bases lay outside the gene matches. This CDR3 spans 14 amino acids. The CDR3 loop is CASSLSGTGSGYTF. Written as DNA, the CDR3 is TGTGCCAGCAGTTTATCAGGGACAGGGTCTGGCTACACCTTC.